The 19 T cell receptor beta chains below were found in one sample sequenced in a study of blood T cells in healthy people across ages. PCR was performed a second time for about 7 to 12 cycles using a sample-barcoded 5' primer and a J-beta primer mix. Each CDR3 protein is one row after TCRdb ran MiXCR on the 5' RACE reads. The profile covers some 1,000,000 distinct CDR3 sequences, with less than 25% appearing a single time and around 0.7% taken by the ten largest. Another study also made use of these data, one on T cells of mothers and their children.

The sample consisted of blood. The receptors were sampled from a girl aged 2 to 9 in good health.

This clonotype has just a few counts. The chain joins TRBV4-1 to TRBJ2-7; maybe TRBD2 (6 bases). CDR1 and CDR2 (germline): MGHRA, YSYEKL. The V and J ends lost 4 bases and 2 bases respectively, with 21 bases between them. This CDR3 region has 17 residues. The CDR3 reads CASSLSSPGLGAYEQYF. CDR3 coding DNA: TGCGCCAGCAGCCTGTCGAGTCCGGGACTGGGGGCCTACGAGCAGTACTTC.

This clonotype was counted a few times. This rearrangement joins TRBV3-1 to TRBJ2-2; 8 bases agree with TRBD2. Germline V lookup: CDR1 LGHDT, CDR2 YNNKEL (reference sequence). V dropped 6 bases and J dropped 4; count of bases not matched to a gene: 7. There are 15 residues in the CDR3. CDR3 nucleotide sequence: TGTGCCAGCAGATTAGTAGCGGGATCCACCGGGGAGCTGTTTTTT. Residues: CASRLVAGSTGELFF.

Comments on this clonotype: Mismatch with germline at one junction end may stem from a read error. Here the CDR3 reads CASSRGLVQEPQYF. The CDR3 DNA is TGTGCCAGCAGTAGGGGACTAGTTCAAGAGCCCCAGTACTTC. This chain connects TRBV6-5 to TRBJ2-5; 8 bases match TRBD2. Germline loops: CDR1 MNHEY, CDR2 SVGAGI. The CDR3 sequence is 14 residues long.

This clonotype appeared a few times. V is TRBV27 and J is TRBJ2-6, with 11 bases aligning to TRBD2. The CDR3 contains 17 residues. Trimming at V came to 6 bases and at J to 1 base, leaving 5 bases not matched to a gene. CDR1 and CDR2 from the germline V gene are MNHEY and SMNVEV (reference sequence). Written as DNA, the CDR3 is TGTGCCAGCAGGTTTAGCGGGGGGGCTTCTGGGGCCAACGTCCTGACTTTC. Translating gives CASRFSGGASGANVLTF. The full variable domain, completed using reference TRBV27 and TRBJ2-6, is EAQVTQNPRYLITVTGKKLTVTCSQNMNHEYMSWYRQDPGLGLRQIYYSMNVEVTDKGDVPEGYKVSRKEKRNFPLILESPSPNQTSLYFCASRFSGGASGANVLTFGAGSRLTVL.

This clonotype came up a few times. The rearrangement uses TRBV4-1 and TRBJ1-1; 9 bases are shared with TRBD1. This CDR3 comprises 13 residues. The V gene end was trimmed by 4 bases and the J gene end by 7 bases; junction bases not matched to a gene: 4. Germline V gene lookup returns CDR1 MGHRA and CDR2 YSYEKL. This CDR3 is CASSPGQGNEAFF. CDR3 nucleotide sequence: TGCGCCAGCAGCCCGGGACAGGGAAATGAAGCTTTCTTT.

The chain links TRBV9 to TRBJ1-6, with TRBD1 matching over 8 bases. Germline V CDR1 and CDR2: SGDLS, YYNGEE. The V and J ends lost 3 bases and 10 bases, in that order; junction bases with no gene match: 6. CDR3 size: 14 residues. The CDR3 loop reads CASSGTGGGSPLHF. The CDR3 DNA reads TGTGCCAGCAGCGGAACAGGGGGTGGATCACCCCTCCACTTT.

V and J are TRBV7-9 and TRBJ1-1; a weak D match, TRBD1 (5 bases). Trimming cost V 5 bases and J 10 bases, with 17 bases left between them. Germline loops: CDR1 SEHNR, CDR2 FQNEAQ (reference sequence). The CDR3 is made up of 13 amino acids. The CDR3: CASSLRDSPGAFF. CDR3 DNA: TGTGCCAGCAGCCTCCGGGACTCCCCCGGAGCTTTCTTT.

In its sample, this clonotype was seen a few times. The chain links TRBV11-2 to TRBJ1-1; no reliable D call. CDR1 and CDR2 from the germline V gene are SGHAT and FQNNGV. The CDR3 totals 12 residues. V lost 3 bases to trimming and J lost 7 bases, with 9 bases between them. CDR3 DNA: TGTGCCAGCAGCTTTTCCCCTGATGAAGCTTTCTTT. Encoded protein: CASSFSPDEAFF.

This clonotype was observed a few times. This chain uses TRBV4-1 with TRBJ1-1, with TRBD1 identical over 11 bases. The CDR3 totals 16 residues. Germline trimming cut 7 bases from V and 5 bases from J; bases unmatched to any gene: 12. The germline V gene has CDR1 MGHRA and CDR2 YSYEKL. This CDR3 is CASTTPGQGAWTEAFF. In nucleotides, the CDR3 is TGCGCCAGCACAACTCCTGGACAGGGGGCTTGGACTGAAGCTTTCTTT.

This clonotype was seen more than once but under ten times. V and J are TRBV7-2 and TRBJ2-3; D unclear. V lost 4 bases and J 5 bases, leaving 10 bases between the germline ends. CDR3 size: 13 residues. From germline, CDR1 is SGHTA and CDR2 FQGNSA. The CDR3 DNA is TGTGCCAGCAGCTCCGTCTACGGAGATACGCAGTATTTT. This gives the protein CASSSVYGDTQYF.

CDR3 coding DNA: TGTGCCAGCAGTTACTCGAGGGGGGAGATGTACGAGCAGTACTTC. Amino acid sequence: CASSYSRGEMYEQYF. The chain has TRBV6-5 and TRBJ2-7; D could derive from TRBD1 or TRBD2 (6 bases each). The CDR3 totals 15 residues. The V gene's germline CDR1 is MNHEY and CDR2 SVGAGI. Trimming left V 0 bases short and J 4 bases short, with 13 bases between.

The V call is TRBV6-5, the J call TRBJ1-1; no reliable D call. This CDR3 contains 16 residues. Trimming left V 1 base short and J 0 bases short, with 12 bases between. CDR1 and CDR2 from the germline V gene are MNHEY and SVGAGI. The CDR3 region has the DNA TGTGCCAGCAGTTACTACGGCGGGGTCATGAACACTGAAGCTTTCTTT. Protein sequence: CASSYYGGVMNTEAFF.

V and J are TRBV7-9 and TRBJ2-5, with D possibly being TRBD1 (5 bases). The tail of the sequence fits TRBJ2-7 better, so the J call may be wrong. CDR1 is SEHNR and CDR2 is FQNEAQ in the germline V gene (reference sequence). CDR3 size: 16 residues. The CDR3 sequence is CASSSTLDNPFYEQYF. The CDR3 nucleotides read TGTGCCAGCAGCTCCACTCTGGACAACCCGTTCTACGAGCAGTACTTC.

This clonotype has only a few counts. V gene TRBV29-1 combines with J gene TRBJ2-3; no clear D. Germline V gene lookup returns CDR1 SQVTM and CDR2 ANQGSEA. This CDR3 region has 13 residues. V dropped 4 bases and J dropped 5 bases, with 13 bases sitting between them. CDR3 in amino acids: CSVVPTLLDTQYF. In DNA, the CDR3 is TGCAGCGTTGTACCGACCCTGCTAGATACGCAGTATTTT.

The genes are TRBV4-1 and TRBJ1-4; D remains unclear. V was shortened by 4 bases and J by 6 bases, with 15 bases between the two germline ends. Germline CDR1 MGHRA, CDR2 YSYEKL. CDR3 length equals 15 residues. Here the CDR3 reads CASSPPLVGDEKLFF. CDR3 coding DNA: TGCGCCAGCAGCCCCCCGCTGGTCGGAGATGAAAAACTGTTTTTT.

The V gene is TRBV6-1, the J gene TRBJ2-1; D is unclear. The germline V and J ends were trimmed by 1 base and 6 bases, with 10 bases remaining between them. There are 14 residues in the CDR3. CDR1 and CDR2 from the germline V gene are MNHNS and SASEGT. The CDR3 loop is CASSEGGSSNEQFF. The CDR3 DNA sequence: TGTGCCAGCAGTGAAGGAGGAAGTAGCAATGAGCAGTTCTTC.

The CDR3 DNA is TGTGCCAGCAGCGAGGGAGGGGCCTGGGGGGAGACCCAGTACTTC. Translating it yields CASSEGGAWGETQYF. V gene TRBV9 combines with J gene TRBJ2-5; 7 nucleotides line up with TRBD2. Unmatched junction bases numbered 10, after V lost 3 bases and J lost 5 bases. This CDR3 comprises 15 residues. The germline gives CDR1 SGDLS, CDR2 YYNGEE. Looking up the rest from reference TRBV9 and TRBJ2-5 gives the full variable domain: DSGVTQTPKHLITATGQRVTLRCSPRSGDLSVYWYQQSLDQGLQFLIQYYNGEERAKGNILERFSAQQFPDLHSELNLSSLELGDSALYFCASSEGGAWGETQYFGPGTRLLVL.

The genes are TRBV29-1 and TRBJ2-3; possible D gene TRBD1, 5 bases. V shed 3 bases and J shed 5 bases, with 15 bases lying between them. This CDR3 is 14 amino acids long. Germline V lookup: CDR1 SQVTM, CDR2 ANQGSEA. CDR3 sequence reads: CSVDPTVGEDTQYF. The DNA for the CDR3 is TGCAGCGTTGATCCGACAGTTGGTGAAGATACGCAGTATTTT.

This clonotype came up a few times. The chain employs TRBV7-9 and TRBJ2-3, with 8 bases identical to TRBD2. The length of the CDR3 is 17 residues. From germline, CDR1 is SEHNR and CDR2 FQNEAQ (reference sequence). V was clipped by 3 bases and J by 3 bases; unmatched bases: 11. Written as DNA, the CDR3 is TGTGCCAGCAGCTTTCCCTCGGGGGGGCAGGGGACAGATACGCAGTATTTT. Residues: CASSFPSGGQGTDTQYF.